A single sample is the source of the 5 T cell receptor beta chains below, sequenced in a study of spatial heterogeneity in lung cancer. As to time point: sample taken at primary tumor resection. The study sequenced unsorted whole RNA from tumor, nontumor lung or frozen PBMC. TCRdb re-called the 5' RACE reads through MiXCR, storing one row per CDR3 protein. The sample holds 45,000 or so distinct CDR3 sequences, approximately 12% seen once. Sample: PBMCs, taken at surgery. These receptors all come from a female donor with early-stage non-small cell lung cancer.

The chain joins TRBV12-3 or TRBV12-4 to TRBJ2-1; 10 nucleotides match TRBD1. The J segment lost 4 bases and the V segment lost 4 bases, leaving 7 bases of the junction unmatched. The CDR3 spans 16 residues. The CDR3 loop is CASSSGTGEGYNEQFF. The CDR3 coding sequence is TGTGCCAGCAGTTCAGGGACAGGGGAAGGTTACAATGAGCAGTTCTTC.

This clonotype was recorded many times. The rearrangement uses TRBV4-2 and TRBJ1-2, with 7 bases that match TRBD1. The CDR3 covers 16 residues. V was pared by 5 bases and J by 7 bases, with 16 bases of the junction left unmatched. Germline CDR1 reads LGHNA; CDR2 reads YNFKEQ. CDR3 sequence: CASSFQQGGASTGYTF. The CDR3 nucleotides read TGTGCCAGCAGCTTCCAACAAGGGGGCGCGAGTACTGGCTACACCTTC.

The chain couples TRBV4-2 to TRBJ2-3, with a tentative D call TRBD2 (6 bases). CDR1 LGHNA and CDR2 YNFKEQ come from the germline V gene. Deletions cut 0 bases from V and 2 bases from J, with 21 bases between. CDR3 length: 19 amino acids. DNA for the CDR3: TGTGCCAGCAGCCAAGACCATAGACAGCGCGGGATTGCCACAGATACGCAGTATTTT. The encoded protein is CASSQDHRQRGIATDTQYF.

This clonotype was counted at least ten times. This chain connects TRBV7-6 to TRBJ2-3, with a tentative D call TRBD2 (6 bases). Germline CDR1 SGHVS, CDR2 FNYEAQ. This CDR3 is built from 16 residues. V shed 4 bases and J shed 0 bases, with 14 bases lying between them. The CDR3 protein is CASSSSPRESTDTQYF. The CDR3 DNA is TGTGCCAGCAGCTCATCCCCCCGGGAGAGCACAGATACGCAGTATTTT. Full variable domain (remainder filled in from reference TRBV7-6 and TRBJ2-3): GAGVSQSPRYKVTKRGQDVALRCDPISGHVSLYWYRQALGQGPEFLTYFNYEAQQDKSGLPNDRFSAERPEGSISTLTIQRTEQRDSAMYRCASSSSPRESTDTQYFGPGTRLTVL.

CDR3 bases: TGTGCCAGCAGCGTGGGACAGGGCCCAACTAATGAAAAACTGTTTTTT. This sequence encodes CASSVGQGPTNEKLFF. This chain connects TRBV5-4 to TRBJ1-4; 9 nucleotides line up with TRBD1. V was pared by 4 bases and J by 0 bases, with 4 bases of the junction left unmatched. Germline V gene lookup returns CDR1 SGHNT and CDR2 YYREEE (reference sequence). The length of the CDR3 is 16 residues.